The next 15 T cell receptor beta chains were all read from a single sample in a study of human T cells and chemical hapten exposure. TCRdb re-called the RACE reads through MiXCR, storing one row per CDR3 protein. The sample yields 70,000 or so distinct CDR3 sequences, around 10% seen once. Time point reported: patch test 3, about 24 weeks after DPC sensitization. As to treatment: therapeutic diphenylcyclopropenone sensitization with weekly scalp DPC. The sample consisted of whole blood, taken in connection with sensitization to the hapten diphenylcyclopropenone (DPC). The source is a woman aged 45 to 65 with alopecia areata. Some clones in this sample may be carry-over from other donors' samples.

This clonotype was recorded a few times. This sequence joins TRBV28 and TRBJ2-1; TRBD2 matches 9 bases. The CDR3 loop spans 15 amino acids. The germline V gene encodes CDR1 MDHEN and CDR2 SYDVKM. V was pared by 8 bases and J by 7 bases, with 12 bases of the junction left unmatched. This chain's CDR3 is CASGTSGLAGNEQFF. DNA for the CDR3: TGTGCCAGCGGAACTTCGGGACTAGCAGGAAATGAGCAGTTCTTC.

A few counts support this clonotype. The rearrangement links TRBV5-1 to TRBJ2-1; D uncertain. V lost 5 bases and J 4 bases, leaving 13 bases between the germline ends. From germline, CDR1 is SGHRS and CDR2 YFSETQ. CDR3 length: 14 amino acids. The CDR3 nucleotides are TGCGCCAGCAGTCCGCCCGACTCGTACAATGAGCAGTTCTTC. As protein: CASSPPDSYNEQFF.

This clonotype occurred many times. The chain recombines TRBV10-3 with TRBJ2-1, with D perhaps TRBD1 or TRBD2 (7 bases each). There are 16 residues in the CDR3. The germline V gene encodes CDR1 ENHRY and CDR2 SYGVKD. Trimming took off 3 bases at V and 8 bases at J, with 20 bases between the two ends. The CDR3 reads CAISDPGQPGGHEQFF. In DNA, the CDR3 is TGTGCCATCAGTGATCCGGGACAGCCGGGGGGTCATGAGCAGTTCTTC.

This clonotype was detected many times. This rearrangement joins TRBV7-8 to TRBJ1-6; a weak D match, TRBD1 (6 bases). V was shortened by 5 bases and J by 5 bases, with 13 bases between the two germline ends. CDR1 SGHVS and CDR2 FQNEAQ come from the germline V gene. The length of the CDR3 is 15 residues. This CDR3 reads CASSRDTAHNSPLHF. In DNA, the CDR3 is TGTGCCAGCAGCAGGGACACAGCTCATAATTCACCCCTCCACTTT. The variable domain in full, completed from reference TRBV7-8 and TRBJ1-6, reads GAGVSQSPRYKVAKRGQDVALRCDPISGHVSLFWYQQALGQGPEFLTYFQNEAQLDKSGLPSDRFFAERPEGSVSTLKIQRTQQEDSAVYLCASSRDTAHNSPLHFGNGTRLTVT.

The chain employs TRBV28 and TRBJ2-7, with TRBD1 identical over 7 bases. V dropped 7 bases and J dropped 0; count of bases not matched to a gene: 6. CDR3 length equals 14 residues. Germline assignment: CDR1 MDHEN and CDR2 SYDVKM. CDR3 in amino acids: CASTLTGPSYEQYF. The DNA for the CDR3 is TGTGCCAGCACCCTGACAGGGCCCTCCTACGAGCAGTACTTC. Filled out from reference TRBV28 and TRBJ2-7, the complete variable domain reads DVKVTQSSRYLVKRTGEKVFLECVQDMDHENMFWYRQDPGLGLRLIYFSYDVKMKEKGDIPEGYSVSREKKERFSLILESASTNQTSMYLCASTLTGPSYEQYFGPGTRLTVT.

A few counts support this clonotype. The chain recombines TRBV15 with TRBJ1-6; possibly TRBD1 for D (5 bases). Deletions cut 1 base from V and 5 bases from J, with 6 bases between. The CDR3 spans 14 residues. Germline CDR1 and CDR2: LNHNV and YYDKDF (reference sequence). This chain's CDR3 is CATSRGGNNSPLHF. The CDR3 nucleotides read TGTGCCACCAGCAGAGGGGGCAATAATTCACCCCTCCACTTT.

This clonotype occurred a few times. V and J are TRBV7-2 and TRBJ1-4, with TRBD1 matching over 9 bases. The CDR3 has 14 amino acids. V trimming: 5 bases; J trimming: 6 bases; junction bases outside the gene matches: 4. The germline gives CDR1 SGHTA, CDR2 FQGNSA. CDR3 DNA sequence: TGTGCCAGCAGCAAGGACAGGGGTGATGAAAAACTGTTTTTT. Translated: CASSKDRGDEKLFF. Supplemented by reference TRBV7-2 and TRBJ1-4, the full variable domain reads GAGVSQSPSNKVTEKGKDVELRCDPISGHTALYWYRQSLGQGLEFLIYFQGNSAPDKSGLPSDRFSAERTGGSVSTLTIQRTQQEDSAVYLCASSKDRGDEKLFFGSGTQLSVL.

This clonotype showed up just a few times. This chain links TRBV6-2 or TRBV6-3 with TRBJ1-1; D is unresolved. Per the germline V gene, CDR1 is MNHEY and CDR2 is SVGEGT. The CDR3 totals 16 residues. Trimming removed 6 bases from V and 0 bases from J, with 17 bases in between. The CDR3 coding sequence is TGTGCCAGCAGACCACTCTACTGGCAGCTGAACACTGAAGCTTTCTTT. It encodes CASRPLYWQLNTEAFF.

This clonotype came up many times. The V and J genes are TRBV7-2 and TRBJ2-3, with 8 positions matching TRBD2. The trim removed 3 bases at V and 4 bases at J, leaving 6 bases unmatched. The CDR3 consists of 15 residues. Germline CDR1 and CDR2: SGHTA and FQGNSA. This CDR3 is CASSLGGGQADTQYF. The CDR3 region has the DNA TGTGCCAGCAGCTTGGGCGGGGGGCAGGCAGATACGCAGTATTTT.

This clonotype was seen many times. This chain uses TRBV7-9 with TRBJ2-3; D is ambiguous. Trimming shortened V by 1 base and J by 5 bases, and 10 bases separated the two germline ends. Looked up from germline, CDR1 is SEHNR and CDR2 is FQNEAQ (reference sequence). There are 14 residues in the CDR3. This chain's CDR3 is CASSLGASRDTQYF. The CDR3 DNA reads TGTGCCAGCAGCTTAGGAGCTTCCCGAGATACGCAGTATTTT.

The chain combines TRBV6-6 with TRBJ2-1; the D gene is possibly TRBD1 (6 bases). There are 13 residues in the CDR3. Trimming cost V 4 bases and J 6 bases, with 10 bases left between them. In germline, CDR1 is MNHNY, CDR2 SVGAGI (reference sequence). The CDR3 protein is CASSFGQFNEQFF. CDR3 sequence (DNA): TGTGCCAGCAGTTTTGGACAGTTCAATGAGCAGTTCTTC.

V is TRBV7-2 and J is TRBJ2-7; possibly TRBD1 for D (5 bases). CDR3 size: 13 residues. In germline, CDR1 is SGHTA, CDR2 FQGNSA. V lost 8 bases and J lost 2, with 13 bases in between. The CDR3 DNA sequence: TGTGCCAGCGGGTCCGGACAAGCCTACGAGCAGTACTTC. The encoded protein is CASGSGQAYEQYF. Full variable domain (missing parts from reference TRBV7-2 and TRBJ2-7): GAGVSQSPSNKVTEKGKDVELRCDPISGHTALYWYRQSLGQGLEFLIYFQGNSAPDKSGLPSDRFSAERTGGSVSTLTIQRTQQEDSAVYLCASGSGQAYEQYFGPGTRLTVT.

In nucleotides, the CDR3 is TGTGCCATCAGTGAGTCACTCGGAAATCAGCCCCAGCATTTT. This translates into CAISESLGNQPQHF. The chain couples TRBV10-3 to TRBJ1-5; D is uncertain. V lost 0 bases and J 4 bases, leaving 7 bases between the germline ends. Per germline, CDR1 ENHRY and CDR2 SYGVKD. The CDR3 runs to 14 residues.

This clonotype appeared many times. The V call is TRBV18, the J call TRBJ2-2; 10 positions agree with TRBD1. The CDR3 consists of 15 residues. The V gene end was trimmed by 5 bases and the J gene end by 5 bases; junction bases not matched to a gene: 5. CDR1 is KGHSH and CDR2 is LQKENI in the germline V gene. CDR3 protein: CASSSGQGKTGELFF. The CDR3 DNA reads TGTGCCAGCTCATCGGGACAGGGGAAAACCGGGGAGCTGTTTTTT.

This clonotype was seen only a few times. V usage is TRBV2 and J usage is TRBJ2-5, with 10 bases matching TRBD2. Germline loops: CDR1 SNHLY, CDR2 FYNNEI. This CDR3 is built from 16 residues. V trimming: 5 bases; J trimming: 0 bases; junction bases outside the gene matches: 6. The CDR3 DNA sequence: TGTGCCAGCAGTACCCCGGGACTAGCGTACCAAGAGACCCAGTACTTC. Protein: CASSTPGLAYQETQYF.